This T cell receptor (beta chain) is drawn from a study of blood T cells in healthy people across ages (dated by TCRdb to between 2014 and 2016). Regarding the complete study: Template switching captured roughly one uniquely barcoded TCR beta cDNA molecule per two T cells in model experiments. For two donors (one aged 18 to 30 and one aged 80 or older), the study analyzed two additional independent replicas of 1 million unique cDNA reads from the same blood draw. Using deep sequencing normalized with unique cDNA molecular identifiers, the study measured how TCR beta repertoire diversity changes with age. The donors were divided into four age groups: young (average about 15 years), middle-aged (roughly 40), aged (approximately 62) and long-lived (about 80).

Receptors were amplified or captured by 5' RACE. Sequencing relied on an Illumina HiSeq 2500. A second PCR of roughly 7 to 11 cycles was performed with a sample-barcoded 5' primer and a J-beta primer mix. A template-switch 5' adaptor carrying 12 random nucleotides introduced a unique molecular identifier onto each TCR beta cDNA molecule. Each sample yielded at least 3 million CDR3-containing paired-end reads. All of the RNA was converted into first-strand cDNA using the Mint cDNA synthesis kit, with a TRBC-specific oligonucleotide serving as the primer. Following uracil-DNA glycosylase treatment, a first 18-cycle PCR with universal primers M1SS and BC2_uni_R was performed on all cDNA. On the study's bioinformatics: For normalization, 1 million high-quality reads, each with a distinct molecular identifier, were randomly selected from each sample. Instead of being binned into consensus sequences, reads with shared molecular identifiers were discarded. CDR3 identification, clonotype clustering and error correction used MiTCR with a Q25 quality threshold and the strictest error-elimination algorithm. A nonparametric unseen species model using Euler transformation provided a lower-bound estimate of total TCR beta diversity. TCRdb reprocessed the public reads (quality trimming at Q25 with fastp, clone calling with MiXCR) and kept in-frame beta chains. Every entry covers one CDR3 protein and lists the most common genes and DNA from its rows. What appears here as the V and J calls and clone size reflects TCRdb's work, not the paper's. Across this sample there are about 720,000 distinct CDR3 sequences, with 20% to 25% seen only once. The ten largest make up 3.7% of the sample.

What the work shows at the level of the full study, not this receptor alone: Observed TCR beta diversity per million T cells fell roughly linearly with age, and a significant reduction was already apparent by age approximately 41. The percentage of naive T cells measured by flow cytometry correlated strongly with observed TCR beta diversity. The CMV infection status of donors was not known, potentially confounding age-related changes in expanded clonotypes. Total diversity estimates from one million sequenced T cells were considered lower bounds and underestimates. Because profiling used bulk unsorted PBMCs, naive and antigen-experienced compartments could not be compared conclusively. Compared with the aged group, the long-lived group had more naive CD4+ T cells, fewer expanded clones and increased TCR diversity, suggesting age selection.

According to the germline V gene, CDR1 reads SGHVS and CDR2 reads FNYEAQ. The CDR3 sequence holds 12 residues, the cysteine and phenylalanine included. Only the CDR3 DNA stays, 36 bases, in frame from base 1. V sheds 5 bases and J sheds 8 bases, leaving 11 bases between their ends. On this clonotype: The specificity of this receptor is unknown. No per-base quality is available; no much larger clone lies one base away.

The donors were roughly 39 Caucasian individuals from Russia, aged roughly 6 to 100 years, who were systemically healthy. Ten milliliters of peripheral blood were drawn from each donor into EDTA-treated Vacutainer tubes. PBMCs were isolated by Ficoll-Paque density-gradient centrifugation, with at least 6.5 million obtained per sample. Trizol reagent was used to extract total RNA from the PBMCs, yielding at least 5.5 micrograms per sample. For every donor, flow cytometry on a PBMC aliquot measured the percentage of naive CD45RAhigh/CD27high T cells. The same sample was also used in a study of T cells of mothers and their children. The second study, in turn, reports: Nine systemically healthy Caucasian individuals served as donors, namely three mothers together with their six children. cDNA synthesis used all of the extracted RNA, with about 1.5 ug of RNA in each 15 ul reaction. Sample barcodes and 2-4 random nucleotides were added via the M1S primer in the second PCR. More than 9 million TCR beta CDR3 reads were obtained from each mother, and approximately 3 million reads were obtained from each child. Thymic selection shapes the output of TCR recombination in a similar way in related and unrelated pairs, and inherited differences have a minor effect. Normalized repertoire overlap was always found to be slightly, but never significantly, higher in related mother-child pairs than in unrelated mother-child pairs. With a sensitivity of 90 to 100 clones per million clonotypes, no persistent microchimeric T cell clones were detected. In the study, deep NGS was used to compare the TCR beta repertoires of mothers and children, and features distinguishing related mother-child pairs from unrelated individuals were sought. The mean age was roughly 40 +/- 4 years for the mothers and about 10 +/- 4 years for the children. After adapters were ligated using NEBNext reagents, the libraries underwent 100+100 nt paired-end sequencing on an Illumina HiSeq 2000. To prevent cross-contamination, the mother and child libraries were prepared a month apart and were sequenced in separate runs. For each donor, between 500,000 and 2,000,000 distinct TCR beta clonotypes were identified. Naive TCR beta clonotypes were estimated from low-frequency clonotypes matched to each donor's FACS-determined naive share, without sorting.

The chain uses TRBV7-6 and TRBJ2-3; the D gene remains uncertain. The origin of this receptor is a boy younger than 18 in good health. Sequencing input: blood. DNA sequence: TGTGCCAGCAGCGAAAAGTCCGCTACGCAGTATTTT. This translates into CASSEKSATQYF.